This passage covers 17 T cell receptor beta chains from one sample sequenced in a study of T cells in Graves' hyperthyroidism and ophthalmopathy (dated by TCRdb to the late 2010s). Library construction relied on multiplex PCR. Sequencing took place on an Illumina HiSeq 2000. The TCR beta CDR3 regions were amplified from the RNA transcripts. The TCR CDR3 was subjected to a first round of RT-PCR using the HTBI primer set and the Qiagen OneStep RT-PCR kit. TCRdb reprocessing: public reads trimmed at Q25 with fastp, clones called with MiXCR, in-frame beta chains kept. Duplicate CDR3 protein sequences are folded into a single record with the most common DNA and genes. The sample has roughly 420,000 distinct CDR3 sequences on record, 12% to 15% of them singletons. The top ten clones comprise 5.3% of the sample. Sequencing used blood. Receptor source: a woman aged 18-35 years with Graves' hyperthyroidism.

The J gene is TRBJ1-5, the V gene TRBV28; no definite D call. V dropped 8 bases and J dropped 5 bases, with 19 bases sitting between them. Germline V gives CDR1 MDHEN, CDR2 SYDVKM. The CDR3 runs to 15 residues. CDR3 DNA: TGTGCCAGCGGTTATTTATACAGCATAGATCAGCCCCAGCATTTT. Residues: CASGYLYSIDQPQHF.

In this sample, this clonotype turned up many times. The chain has TRBV10-1 and TRBJ2-5, with 7 bases that match TRBD1. The CDR3 has 16 residues. Germline V lookup: CDR1 WNHNN, CDR2 SYGVQD (reference sequence). The V and J ends lost 0 bases and 8 bases, in that order; junction bases with no gene match: 12. In nucleotides, the CDR3 is TGCGCCAGCAGTGAGTCCTTAGGGGGACAGTTTTCCACCCAGTACTTC. Residues: CASSESLGGQFSTQYF.

About this clonotype itself: At one of its ends the junction is not consistent with the germline gene, which may arise from a read error. The gene calls are TRBV12-3 or TRBV12-4 and TRBJ2-1, with 10 bases that match TRBD1. The CDR3 loop spans 12 amino acids. The CDR3 DNA follows: TGTGCCAGCAGTTACCTCCGGGACAGGGGTATCTTC. Translating gives CASSYLRDRGIF.

The table lists this clonotype with many counts. The chain combines TRBV4-2 with TRBJ2-7; D ambiguous. The germline V gene encodes CDR1 LGHNA and CDR2 YNFKEQ. The ends were cut back, 0 bases at V and 5 bases at J, with 14 bases in the middle. CDR3 length equals 15 residues. The CDR3 here is CASSQEVASTHEQYF. CDR3 bases: TGTGCCAGCAGCCAAGAGGTGGCTAGTACCCACGAGCAGTACTTC.

The J gene is TRBJ1-4, the V gene TRBV12-3 or TRBV12-4; the D gene is possibly TRBD1 (5 bases). V dropped 2 bases and J dropped 8 bases, with 12 bases sitting between them. This CDR3 contains 14 residues. CDR3 protein: CASSLKGRGEKLFF. CDR3 bases: TGTGCCAGCAGTTTAAAGGGCCGGGGGGAAAAACTGTTTTTT.

V is TRBV5-1 and J is TRBJ2-7; the match to TRBD1 covers 9 bases. This CDR3 contains 14 residues. The J segment lost 4 bases and the V segment lost 5 bases, leaving 7 bases of the junction unmatched. The germline V gene has CDR1 SGHRS and CDR2 YFSETQ. The chain's CDR3 is CASRAGTGQYEQYF. Here the CDR3 DNA reads TGCGCCAGCAGGGCCGGGACAGGGCAGTACGAGCAGTACTTC.

The table lists this clonotype with a few counts. The gene calls are TRBV7-8 and TRBJ1-4, with unresolved D. Germline V gene data show CDR1 as SGHVS and CDR2 as FQNEAQ. This CDR3 has 14 amino acids. Trimming left V 0 bases short and J 8 bases short, with 10 bases between. This chain's CDR3 is CASSLASGREKLFF. The CDR3 DNA sequence: TGTGCCAGCAGCTTAGCCTCAGGTCGGGAAAAACTGTTTTTT.

The table lists this clonotype with many counts. This chain links TRBV12-3 or TRBV12-4 with TRBJ2-1; D call uncertain. The CDR3 sequence is 13 residues long. V was pared by 1 base and J by 8 bases, with 9 bases between. Here the CDR3 reads CASSLVRTDEQFF. For the CDR3, the DNA is TGTGCCAGCAGTTTAGTTAGGACGGATGAGCAGTTCTTC.

This clonotype showed up many times. For the CDR3, the DNA is TGTGCCACCAGTGATTTGCAAGGAGATACGCAGTATTTT. This codes for CATSDLQGDTQYF. The chain joins TRBV24-1 to TRBJ2-3; D is undetermined. The ends were cut back, 0 bases at V and 5 bases at J, with 5 bases in the middle. This CDR3 spans 13 amino acids. From germline, CDR1 is KGHDR and CDR2 SFDVKD.

The J gene is TRBJ2-1, the V gene TRBV12-5, with 7 bases matching TRBD2. V shed 3 bases, J shed 3 bases, and the junction held 20 bases outside the gene matches. There are 20 residues in the CDR3. Germline lookup yields CDR1 LGHNT and CDR2 FRNRAP. The CDR3 bases are TGTGCTAGTGGTTTACCAGAGGGAGGGCGTAGTCCTAGGGACTACAATGAGCAGTTCTTC. This translates into CASGLPEGGRSPRDYNEQFF.

The sample holds a few counts of this clonotype. J is TRBJ2-1 and V is TRBV19; 8 bases fit TRBD2. J lost 5 bases, V lost 6 bases, and 12 bases had no gene match. Germline V lookup: CDR1 LNHDA, CDR2 SQIVND (reference sequence). CDR3 size: 16 residues. The chain's CDR3 is CASRRFSGSLHNEQFF. The CDR3 nucleotides read TGTGCCAGTAGGAGATTCAGCGGGAGCCTGCACAATGAGCAGTTCTTC. The full variable domain, with the rest looked up from reference TRBV19 and TRBJ2-1, is DGGITQSPKYLFRKEGQNVTLSCEQNLNHDAMYWYRQDPGQGLRLIYYSQIVNDFQKGDIAEGYSVSREKKESFPLTVTSAQKNPTAFYLCASRRFSGSLHNEQFFGPGTRLTVL.

V usage is TRBV9 and J usage is TRBJ2-1; 7 bases are a match to TRBD2. Per germline, CDR1 SGDLS and CDR2 YYNGEE. The CDR3 is 18 residues long. The ends lost 0 bases at V and 0 bases at J; junction bases unmatched: 9. This CDR3 is CASSVGLAVMSSYNEQFF. The CDR3 DNA reads as TGTGCCAGCAGCGTAGGGCTAGCGGTGATGAGCTCCTACAATGAGCAGTTCTTC.

This clonotype was observed at least ten times. The chain combines TRBV6-2 or TRBV6-3 with TRBJ1-5; no reliable D call. The CDR3 is 16 amino acids. The germline V gene has CDR1 MNHEY and CDR2 SVGEGT. V was trimmed by 4 bases and J by 3 bases, leaving 16 bases between them. The DNA of the CDR3 is TGTGCCAGCAGTTTGCTTCTGGCAGAAGACAATCAGCCCCAGCATTTT. This gives the protein CASSLLLAEDNQPQHF.

This clonotype was picked up a small number of times. The chain combines TRBV29-1 with TRBJ2-7; a possible D gene is TRBD1 (7 bases). The ends were cut back, 7 bases at V and 5 bases at J, with 15 bases in the middle. The CDR3 is 12 residues long. CDR1 and CDR2 (germline): SQVTM, ANQGSEA. CDR3 DNA: TGCAGCGCTGCAGGGGGGCGGGACGAGCAGTACTTC. Encoded protein: CSAAGGRDEQYF.

V and J are TRBV30 and TRBJ2-2; D is uncertain. Germline V gene lookup returns CDR1 GTSNPN and CDR2 SVGIG (reference sequence). V lost 2 bases to trimming and J lost 6 bases, with 4 bases between them. This CDR3 has 11 residues. CDR3 sequence reads: CAWSPPGELFF. The CDR3 region has the DNA TGTGCCTGGAGTCCTCCCGGGGAGCTGTTTTTT. Full variable domain (missing parts from reference TRBV30 and TRBJ2-2): SQTIHQWPATLVQPVGSPLSLECTVEGTSNPNLYWYRQAAGRGLQLLFYSVGIGQISSEVPQNLSASRPQDRQFILSSKKLLLSDSGFYLCAWSPPGELFFGEGSRLTVL.

The rearrangement links TRBV20-1 to TRBJ2-7; no firm D call. CDR1 is DFQATT, CDR2 SNEGSKA, per germline (reference sequence). Trimming cost V 3 bases and J 2 bases, with 11 bases left between them. The CDR3 extends over 13 amino acids. DNA of the CDR3: TGCAGTGCTAGTCCCAGCGTTCCCTACGAGCAGTACTTC. It is translated as CSASPSVPYEQYF.

This clonotype has at least ten counts. The chain links TRBV24-1 to TRBJ2-3; 7 nucleotides match TRBD2. The trim removed 10 bases at V and 6 bases at J, leaving 15 bases unmatched. Per the germline V gene, CDR1 is KGHDR and CDR2 is SFDVKD. The CDR3 covers 15 residues. CDR3 DNA: TGTGCCACAGCGGAAGGGGAGGGCATGACGGATACGCAGTATTTT. It specifies CATAEGEGMTDTQYF.